This TCR beta chain was identified during a study of blood T cell repertoires in COVID-19 (dated by TCRdb to about 2020). For context, the study as a whole: Samples covering the acute and convalescent phases of COVID-19 were provided by collaborators in the United States, Italy and Spain. The prospective study material was composed of cDNA or gDNA derived from T cells, B-cell-depleted T cells, or PBMCs. The dataset comprised deeply sampled blood TCRbeta repertoires from subjects exposed to, actively infected with, or recovered from COVID-19. HLA class I and class II types, where available, came from metadata supplied by the sample provider rather than from assay-based typing. The repertoires were released in a freely available public database intended as a resource for research on the immune response to SARS-CoV-2. Sample metadata almost always included a de-identified subject ID, COVID-19 status, age in years and sex. Samples were obtained from the ongoing ImmuneRACE study (first 160 participants) and from 1,000 to 1,500 subjects provided by 6 global collaborators. Overall results and qualifications from the work: The quantity of clinical and demographic metadata differed by source and by participant and was supplied without curation.

V ends up 5 bases short and J 4 bases short, with an unmatched junction base count of 7. From its cysteine to its phenylalanine, the CDR3 spans 15 amino acids. Left in the record is the CDR3 DNA by itself, 45 bases read in frame from the first base. CDR1 and CDR2 are read off the germline V gene as SGHTA and FQGNSA. TCRbeta CDR3 regions were amplified from genomic DNA by means of the immunoSEQ Assay, a bias-controlled multiplex PCR. Processing in the source paper ran as follows. Within the assay, amplification of reference gene primers was used to estimate how many nucleated cells each sample contained. To quantify the absolute abundance of each unique TCRbeta CDR3 rearrangement, sequence reads were collapsed and filtered. For each sample, productive Simpson clonality was calculated as the square root of Simpson's diversity index across productive rearrangements. TCRdb provides this immuneACCESS table in a form limited to in-frame rearrangements. Some clones are lacking; in checked studies, under half of them reflect an unresolved V gene, and why the rest are absent is not known. V, J and clone size reflect that table, while D and trimming were determined from the DNA. This sample holds 300,000 or so clones; around 90% were observed only once. Around 1.1% of the sample is taken by the ten largest.

On this clone: Its antigen remains unidentified. No base qualities exist here, and no much larger clone lies one base off it.

Participants in the prospective study were enrolled through a virtual design, were aged roughly 18 to 100 years, and lived in 20 to 30 United States geographic areas. In the prospective study, cohorts were assigned on the basis of participant-reported clinical history obtained from a screening survey and a study questionnaire. Recovered participants in ImmuneRACE Cohort 3 were defined as having two consecutive negative NP/OP PCR tests, clearance from a healthcare professional, or resolution of symptoms. In the prospective study, whole blood, serum and a nasopharyngeal or oropharyngeal swab were collected from each participant by mobile phlebotomists. Participants in the prospective study had the option to provide additional blood draws and questionnaires over an approximately 2-month period. Before DNA extraction, prospective study blood samples were shipped either frozen or at room temperature.

The sequenced sample was PBMCs or T cells enriched from blood (not recorded which). The sequence came from a woman aged 30 to 39 who had recovered from COVID-19. The chain joins TRBV7-2 to TRBJ2-1, with TRBD2 matching 8 junction bases. The sequenced DNA: TGTGCCAGCAGCCTAGGAACTAGCGGATACAATGAGCAGTTCTTC. It specifies CASSLGTSGYNEQFF.